This is a list of T cell receptor beta chains from one sample in a study of blood T cell repertoires in COVID-19. Repertoires were generated with immunoSEQ multiplex PCR, while TCRdb's copy carries only in-frame clones and drops some. The table shows 99,000 or so clones, with roughly 79% occurring only once. Sequenced: peripheral blood. The receptors shown here come from an elderly man with acute or convalescent COVID-19. The CDR3 runs from the conserved cysteine through the conserved F or W. The order of the fields is J gene, D gene, clone size, V gene, CDR3 protein, CDR3 DNA. D genes are given only for firm matches. Some rows mark clone size as missing; the rest say once, few, many or name a class of expanded clone.

>TRBJ1-1|.|.|TRBV5-1
CASRATPGNTEAFF
TGCGCCAGCAGGGCGACCCCGGGGAACACTGAAGCTTTCTTT
>TRBJ2-2|.|.|TRBV7-9
CASSLPLAGLANTGELFF
TGTGCCAGCAGCTTACCCCTCGCGGGACTGGCAAACACCGGGGAGCTGTTTTTT
>TRBJ1-2|TRBD1|.|TRBV12-3/TRBV12-4
CASSFLRGNGYTF
TGTGCCAGCAGCTTTCTCAGGGGGAATGGCTACACCTTC
>TRBJ1-5|.|.|TRBV7-8
CASSSYNQPQHF
TGTGCCAGCAGCTCCTATAATCAGCCCCAGCATTTT
>TRBJ2-3|TRBD2|.|TRBV5-1
CASSLALAGGSDTQYF
TGCGCCAGCAGCTTGGCACTAGCGGGAGGGTCAGATACGCAGTATTTT
>TRBJ2-4|.|.|TRBV3-1/TRBV3-2
CASSQDGGNIQYF
TGTGCCAGCAGCCAAGACGGAGGAAACATTCAGTACTTC
>TRBJ2-7|.|.|TRBV28
CASRTGSEQYF
TGTGCCAGCAGGACAGGAAGCGAGCAGTACTTC
>TRBJ1-5|TRBD1|few|TRBV6-6
CASSPAGTQGTGSNQPQHF
TGTGCCAGCAGTCCCGCCGGGACACAGGGGACTGGAAGCAATCAGCCCCAGCATTTT
>TRBJ2-1|.|many|TRBV12-3/TRBV12-4
CASSLGPNEQFF
TGTGCCAGCAGTTTGGGGCCCAATGAGCAGTTCTTC
>TRBJ2-1|TRBD1|.|TRBV5-1
CASSRRTGEAYNEQFF
TGCGCCAGCAGCCGCCGGACAGGCGAGGCCTACAATGAGCAGTTCTTC
>TRBJ2-7|.|.|TRBV3-1/TRBV3-2
CASSPYRGYEQYF
TGTGCCAGCAGCCCGTATCGGGGCTACGAGCAGTACTTC
>TRBJ2-7|TRBD2|.|TRBV28
CASSPRTSGRAGEQYF
TGTGCCAGCAGCCCTCGGACTAGCGGGAGGGCCGGAGAGCAGTACTTC
>TRBJ2-7|TRBD1|.|TRBV19
CASSFRDRSSYEQYF
TGTGCCAGTAGTTTCCGGGACAGGAGCTCCTACGAGCAGTACTTC
>TRBJ1-1|.|.|TRBV28
CASSAWTRAFF
TGTGCCAGCAGTGCTTGGACAAGAGCTTTCTTT
>TRBJ1-1|TRBD1|.|TRBV27
CASSLRTGHTEAFF
TGTGCCAGCAGTTTAAGGACAGGCCACACTGAAGCTTTCTTT
>TRBJ2-7|TRBD1|few|TRBV30
CAWSRGLGQGSEQYF
TGTGCCTGGAGTCGTGGTCTGGGACAGGGTAGCGAGCAGTACTTC
>TRBJ2-6|.|few|TRBV4-2
CASSQTGLLKSGANVLTF
TGTGCCAGCAGCCAAACAGGGTTACTCAAATCTGGGGCCAACGTCCTGACTTTC
>TRBJ2-7|.|.|TRBV27
CASSLRQSSYEQYF
TGTGCCAGCAGTTTAAGACAGAGCTCCTACGAGCAGTACTTC
>TRBJ2-7|TRBD2|.|TRBV6-5
CASRGTTLSYEQYF
TGTGCCAGCAGAGGGACTACCCTCTCCTACGAGCAGTACTTC
>TRBJ1-1|.|many|TRBV5-1
CASNAGSLNTEAFF
TGCGCCAGCAACGCAGGGTCGTTGAACACTGAAGCTTTCTTT
>TRBJ2-5|.|.|TRBV7-2
CASSLGWSGGQETQYF
TGTGCCAGCAGCTTAGGGTGGAGTGGCGGCCAAGAGACCCAGTACTTC
>TRBJ1-6|.|.|TRBV5-1
CASSVDGGDSPLHF
TGCGCCAGCAGTGTGGACGGGGGGGATTCACCCCTCCACTTT
>TRBJ1-2|TRBD1|.|TRBV28
CASSLRTGGGYGYTF
TGTGCCAGCAGTCTCCGGACAGGGGGGGGCTATGGCTACACCTTC
>TRBJ1-3|.|.|TRBV18
CASSRSETSSGNTIYF
TGTGCCAGCTCACGGTCGGAGACCAGCTCTGGAAACACCATATATTTT
>TRBJ2-4|TRBD1|.|TRBV28
CASRGDRGGLNIQYF
TGTGCCAGCAGAGGAGACAGGGGGGGGTTGAACATTCAGTACTTC
>TRBJ1-1|.|few|TRBV7-2
CASSSFGGSTEAFF
TGTGCCAGCAGCTCCTTTGGGGGGAGCACTGAAGCTTTCTTT
>TRBJ2-2|TRBD2|.|TRBV5-1
CASSRLGLAGSNTGELFF
TGCGCCAGCAGCCGCCTCGGACTAGCGGGGTCGAACACCGGGGAGCTGTTTTTT
>TRBJ2-1|.|.|TRBV5-1
CASSPAFGGQYNEQFF
TGCGCCAGCAGCCCAGCGTTCGGGGGGCAGTACAATGAGCAGTTCTTC
>TRBJ2-1|TRBD2|.|TRBV18
CASSQTSGRRNEQFF
TGTGCCAGCTCCCAGACTAGCGGGAGACGCAATGAGCAGTTCTTC
>TRBJ2-5|TRBD1|.|TRBV29-1
CSVASRGPETQYF
TGCAGCGTCGCGTCCAGGGGGCCAGAGACCCAGTACTTC
>TRBJ1-4|TRBD1|few|TRBV6-6
CASSDRDRGREKLFF
TGTGCCAGCAGTGACCGGGACAGGGGTCGTGAAAAACTGTTTTTT
>TRBJ2-1|TRBD2|once|TRBV6-4
CASSGGTSGRAPLWVEQFF
TGTGCCAGCAGTGGGGGGACTAGCGGGAGGGCCCCACTTTGGGTTGAGCAGTTCTTC
>TRBJ2-7|.|.|TRBV14
CASSRRHGEQYF
TGTGCCAGCAGCCGTAGGCACGGGGAGCAGTACTTC
>TRBJ2-1|TRBD2|.|TRBV5-1
CASSFLSGRLYNEQFF
TGCGCCAGCAGCTTTCTCAGCGGGAGGCTCTACAATGAGCAGTTCTTC
>TRBJ2-1|TRBD2|.|TRBV6-5
CASNLAGGRNEQFF
TGTGCCAGCAACCTAGCGGGAGGCAGGAATGAGCAGTTCTTC
>TRBJ2-7|.|.|TRBV6-1
CASSDLNRGFSYEQYF
TGTGCCAGCAGTGATCTCAACCGGGGGTTTTCCTACGAGCAGTACTTC
>TRBJ1-4|.|.|TRBV12-3/TRBV12-4
CASSSINEKLFF
TGTGCCAGCAGTTCCATTAATGAAAAACTGTTTTTT
>TRBJ1-6|.|.|TRBV6-6
CASSRQNNSPLHF
TGTGCCAGCAGTCGACAGAATAATTCACCCCTCCACTTT
>TRBJ2-2|TRBD1|.|TRBV5-1
CASSSGTGVLGELFF
TGCGCCAGCAGCTCCGGGACAGGGGTCCTCGGGGAGCTGTTTTTT
>TRBJ2-1|TRBD2|.|TRBV7-9
CASSLGSGINNEQFF
TGTGCCAGCAGCTTAGGTAGCGGGATCAACAATGAGCAGTTCTTC
>TRBJ2-3|TRBD2|.|TRBV7-8
CASSLVPGLAEESTDTQYF
TGTGCCAGCAGCTTAGTCCCGGGACTAGCGGAGGAAAGCACAGATACGCAGTATTTT
>TRBJ1-2|.|.|TRBV5-1
CASSLVGGLDYGYTF
TGCGCCAGCAGCTTGGTTGGAGGGTTGGACTATGGCTACACCTTC
>TRBJ1-1|.|.|TRBV25-1
CASSDPNTNTGNTEAFF
TGTGCCAGCAGTGACCCCAATACGAACACAGGGAACACTGAAGCTTTCTTT
>TRBJ1-5|TRBD1|once|TRBV15
CATSGRQGPNQPQHF
TGTGCCACCAGCGGCCGACAGGGCCCCAATCAGCCCCAGCATTTT
>TRBJ2-1|TRBD2|.|TRBV19
CASSIQRTSNEQFF
TGTGCCAGTAGTATCCAACGGACTAGCAATGAGCAGTTCTTC